The 17 T cell receptor beta chains presented below share a single source sample, sequenced in a study of vaccination effects on CD4 cells after COVID-19. This table comes from immunoSEQ multiplex PCR, and its TCRdb copy is limited to in-frame clones, with some not included. This table has tens of thousands of clones, around 70% appearing once. Viral peptide pools were used in the ViraFEST assay to expand antigen-specific CD4+ T cells, and sequencing came afterward. The culture ran for around 10 days before CD4+ T cells were isolated. Participants each got two BNT162b2 or mRNA-1273 vaccine doses. No antigen is known for these receptors. Sequenced material: CD4+ T cells from PBMCs cultured with HCoV-229E spike peptides, taken after COVID-19 vaccination. These receptors all come from a human donor who received a COVID-19 vaccine.

This chain links TRBV19 with TRBJ2-3; D call uncertain. This CDR3 spans 16 amino acids. V lost 5 bases to trimming and J lost 2 bases, with 17 bases between them. The germline gives CDR1 LNHDA, CDR2 SQIVND (reference sequence). Here the CDR3 reads CASSEQARANTDTQYF. DNA for the CDR3: TGTGCCAGTAGTGAGCAGGCTAGGGCGAACACAGATACGCAGTATTTT.

V gene TRBV29-1 combines with J gene TRBJ1-1; D uncertain. The CDR3 is 13 amino acids. Germline V gene lookup returns CDR1 SQVTM and CDR2 ANQGSEA. V was pared by 4 bases and J by 4 bases, with 13 bases between. CDR3 sequence: CSVVPQEGTEAFF. As DNA, the CDR3 is TGCAGCGTTGTCCCCCAGGAGGGCACTGAAGCTTTCTTT.

The chain recombines TRBV27 with TRBJ1-2, with D maybe TRBD1 (5 bases). V dropped 6 bases and J dropped 4 bases, with 12 bases sitting between them. Germline V gene lookup returns CDR1 MNHEY and CDR2 SMNVEV (reference sequence). There are 13 residues in the CDR3. DNA for the CDR3: TGTGCCAGCAGGGCGACAGACCGCTATGGCTACACCTTC. Amino acid sequence: CASRATDRYGYTF.

The rearrangement links TRBV15 to TRBJ1-1; D is possibly TRBD1 (5 bases). There are 15 residues in the CDR3. V lost 1 base to trimming and J lost 5 bases, with 14 bases between them. Looked up from germline, CDR1 is LNHNV and CDR2 is YYDKDF (reference sequence). CDR3 sequence reads: CATSRVAQGGTEAFF. The CDR3 nucleotides read TGTGCCACCAGCAGAGTAGCCCAGGGAGGGACTGAAGCTTTCTTT.

This clone has just a few counts. The genes are TRBV2 and TRBJ1-4, with D possibly TRBD1 on 5 matching bases. Germline CDR1 and CDR2: SNHLY and FYNNEI. This CDR3 spans 14 amino acids. The V end lost 2 bases, the J end lost 6 bases, and 10 bases lay between the germline ends. Here the CDR3 DNA reads TGTGCCAGCAGTGAATTGACAGTTGATGAAAAACTGTTTTTT. It yields the protein CASSELTVDEKLFF.

This chain links TRBV6-6 with TRBJ1-1, with 8 bases lining up with TRBD1. Per the germline V gene, CDR1 is MNHNY and CDR2 is SVGAGI (reference sequence). V trimming: 2 bases; J trimming: 8 bases; junction bases outside the gene matches: 7. This CDR3 has 14 amino acids. CDR3 in amino acids: CASSYGQGSYEAFF. The DNA for the CDR3 is TGTGCCAGCAGTTACGGACAGGGATCATACGAAGCTTTCTTT.

With respect to this clone: The junction does not match germline at one end; this may be a read error. The chain uses TRBV15 and TRBJ2-5; 8 nucleotides line up with TRBD2. The germline gives CDR1 LNHNV, CDR2 YYDKDF (reference sequence). This CDR3 has 13 residues. The CDR3 reads CATSRAPGTRTDF. CDR3 nucleotide sequence: TGTGCCACCAGCAGAGCCCCCGGGACTAGAACGGACTTC. The whole variable domain, filled in from reference TRBV15 and TRBJ2-5, reads DAMVIQNPRYQVTQFGKPVTLSCSQTLNHNVMYWYQQKSSQAPKLLFHYYDKDFNNEADTPDNFQSRRPNTSFCFLDIRSPGLGDTAMYLCATSRAPGTRTDFGPGTRLLVL.

Here the CDR3 DNA reads TGTGCCATCAGTGAGTCTTTGGGGGGCGGCACTGAAGCTTTCTTT. The encoded protein is CAISESLGGGTEAFF. The chain carries TRBV10-3 and TRBJ1-1, with D perhaps TRBD1 (6 bases). The germline CDR1 and CDR2 sequences are ENHRY and SYGVKD. The length of the CDR3 is 15 residues. With 0 bases removed from V and 4 bases from J, the gap between germline ends came to 12 bases.

This chain uses TRBV7-2 with TRBJ1-1; 7 bases map to TRBD1. The CDR3 totals 15 residues. Germline trimming cut 1 base from V and 5 bases from J; bases unmatched to any gene: 7. Per germline, CDR1 SGHTA and CDR2 FQGNSA. The DNA of the CDR3 is TGTGCCAGCAGCTTAGGAGACAGGGTGGGGACTGAAGCTTTCTTT. Protein: CASSLGDRVGTEAFF. The complete variable domain, with remaining parts taken from reference TRBV7-2 and TRBJ1-1, reads GAGVSQSPSNKVTEKGKDVELRCDPISGHTALYWYRQSLGQGLEFLIYFQGNSAPDKSGLPSDRFSAERTGGSVSTLTIQRTQQEDSAVYLCASSLGDRVGTEAFFGQGTRLTVV.

The gene calls are TRBV12-3 or TRBV12-4 and TRBJ2-7; tentative D call: TRBD1 (5 bases). The ends were cut back, 6 bases at V and 3 bases at J, with 12 bases in the middle. The CDR3 consists of 13 residues. For the CDR3, the DNA is TGTGCCAGCAGCCTCAGGGTGAGCTACGAGCAGTACGTC. This encodes CASSLRVSYEQYV.

V and J are TRBV3-1 (or the pseudogene TRBV3-2) and TRBJ1-3, with D perhaps matching TRBD1 (6 bases). Trimming took off 5 bases at V and 8 bases at J, with 10 bases between the two ends. Looked up from germline, CDR1 is LGHDT and CDR2 is YNNKEL (reference sequence). The CDR3 length is 12 residues. This chain's CDR3 is CASSGGQYTIYF. The CDR3 nucleotides read TGTGCCAGCAGCGGGGGACAATACACCATATATTTT.

The CDR3 DNA reads as TGTGCCAGCAGTTCCTACAACTACAATGAGCAGTTCTTC. Protein sequence: CASSSYNYNEQFF. The J gene is TRBJ2-1, the V gene TRBV12-3 or TRBV12-4; no definite D call. The CDR3 extends over 13 amino acids. Trimming removed 4 bases from V and 3 bases from J, with 7 bases in between.

This chain connects TRBV30 to TRBJ2-2, with D possibly being TRBD2 (6 bases). The CDR3 has 14 amino acids. V lost 2 bases, J lost 1 base, and 8 bases lay in between. The germline CDR1 and CDR2 sequences are GTSNPN and SVGIG (reference sequence). For the CDR3, the DNA is TGTGCCTGGAGTAGACTAGGGAACACCGGGGAGCTGTTTTTT. It translates to CAWSRLGNTGELFF.

The CDR3 loop reads CSVAVGGETQYF. For the CDR3, the DNA is TGCAGCGTTGCGGTAGGGGGGGAGACCCAGTACTTC. The chain has TRBV29-1 and TRBJ2-5, with D possibly being TRBD1 or TRBD2 (6 bases each). This CDR3 spans 12 amino acids. The germline V and J ends were trimmed by 4 bases and 5 bases, with 11 bases remaining between them. Germline loops: CDR1 SQVTM, CDR2 ANQGSEA.

This clone showed up just once. CDR3 in amino acids: CASSFAETQYF. CDR3 DNA: TGTGCCAGCAGTTTTGCCGAGACCCAGTACTTC. V gene TRBV12-3 or TRBV12-4 combines with J gene TRBJ2-5; D gene unclear. There are 11 residues in the CDR3. Trimming took off 3 bases at V and 5 bases at J, with 4 bases between the two ends.

This chain connects TRBV7-2 to TRBJ1-6; maybe TRBD1 (5 bases). CDR1 and CDR2 (germline): SGHTA, FQGNSA. Trimming took off 5 bases at V and 5 bases at J, with 7 bases between the two ends. The CDR3 contains 13 residues. CDR3 in amino acids: CASSGGDNSPLHF. CDR3 coding DNA: TGTGCCAGCAGCGGGGGGGATAATTCACCCCTCCACTTT.

This chain links TRBV24-1 with TRBJ2-3; no reliable D call. The V end lost 4 bases, the J end lost 0 bases, and 1 base lay between the germline ends. This CDR3 comprises 12 residues. Germline V CDR1 and CDR2: KGHDR, SFDVKD. The CDR3 nucleotides read TGTGCCACCAGTGACAGCACAGATACGCAGTATTTT. Amino acid sequence: CATSDSTDTQYF.